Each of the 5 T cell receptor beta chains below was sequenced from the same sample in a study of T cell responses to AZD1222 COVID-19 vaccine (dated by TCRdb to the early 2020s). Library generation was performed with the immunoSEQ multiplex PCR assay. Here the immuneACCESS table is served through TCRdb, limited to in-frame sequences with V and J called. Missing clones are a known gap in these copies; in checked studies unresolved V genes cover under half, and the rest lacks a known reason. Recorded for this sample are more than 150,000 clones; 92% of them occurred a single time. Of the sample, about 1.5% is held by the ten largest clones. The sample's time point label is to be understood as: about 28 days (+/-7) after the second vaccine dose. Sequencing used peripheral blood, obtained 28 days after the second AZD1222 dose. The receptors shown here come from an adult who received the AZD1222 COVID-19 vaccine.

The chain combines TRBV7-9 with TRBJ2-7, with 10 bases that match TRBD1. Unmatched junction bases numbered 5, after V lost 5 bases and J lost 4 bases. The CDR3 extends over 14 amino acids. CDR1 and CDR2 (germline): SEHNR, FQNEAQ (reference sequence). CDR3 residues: CASSQTGGAYEQYF. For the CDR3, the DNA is TGTGCCAGCAGCCAGACAGGGGGCGCGTACGAGCAGTACTTC.

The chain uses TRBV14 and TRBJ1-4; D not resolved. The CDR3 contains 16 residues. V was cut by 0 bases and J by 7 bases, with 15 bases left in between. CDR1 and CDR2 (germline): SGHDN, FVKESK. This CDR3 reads CASSQETGKRPEKLFF. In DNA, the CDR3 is TGTGCCAGCAGCCAAGAGACGGGCAAGCGGCCTGAAAAACTGTTTTTT.

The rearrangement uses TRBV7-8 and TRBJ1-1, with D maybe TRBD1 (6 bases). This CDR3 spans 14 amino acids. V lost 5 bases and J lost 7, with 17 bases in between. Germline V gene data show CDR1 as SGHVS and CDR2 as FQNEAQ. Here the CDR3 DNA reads TGTGCCAGCAGCCCTAGGGGGGCTTCTAATGAAGCTTTCTTT. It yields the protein CASSPRGASNEAFF.

In DNA, the CDR3 is TGTGCCAGCAGTTGGGAACTGCGCTATGGCTACACCTTC. Translated, it gives CASSWELRYGYTF. The chain joins TRBV2 to TRBJ1-2, with D unresolved. The V end lost 5 bases, the J end lost 4 bases, and 11 bases lay between the germline ends. Germline V CDR1 and CDR2: SNHLY, FYNNEI. This CDR3 spans 13 amino acids.

The CDR3 spells CASSTLAGGTDTQYF. The CDR3 nucleotides read TGTGCCAGTAGTACCCTAGCGGGGGGCACAGATACGCAGTATTTT. This rearrangement joins TRBV19 to TRBJ2-3, with 10 bases lining up with TRBD2. Germline V CDR1 and CDR2: LNHDA, SQIVND (reference sequence). CDR3 length: 15 amino acids. The trim removed 4 bases at V and 1 base at J, leaving 2 bases unmatched.